The 32 T cell receptor beta chains below come from one sample, sequenced in a study of shared clonotypes between healthy human individuals (dated by TCRdb to about 2020). Library generation was performed with the immunoSEQ multiplex PCR assay. Here the immuneACCESS table is served through TCRdb, limited to in-frame sequences with V and J called. Missing clones are a known gap in these copies; in checked studies unresolved V genes cover under half, and the rest lacks a known reason. Here the sample has just over 2,000,000 clones; 90% to 95% occur a single time. The ten largest clones take up more than 0.1% of the sample. The sample taken for sequencing was naive CD4+ T cells sorted from blood. The cell subset or site label corresponds to: CD45RA+ positively selected. The source of these receptors is a man aged 18 to 29 in good health.

This clone was observed a single time. The chain carries TRBV28 and TRBJ2-7; 7 bases agree with TRBD1. Trimming at V came to 4 bases and at J to 4 bases, leaving 7 bases not matched to a gene. CDR3 length equals 14 residues. CDR1 and CDR2 from the germline V gene are MDHEN and SYDVKM. The CDR3 sequence: CASSSGTAPYEQYF. Here the CDR3 DNA reads TGTGCCAGCAGTTCCGGGACAGCACCGTACGAGCAGTACTTC.

The gene calls are TRBV6-5 and TRBJ1-2, with D possibly being TRBD1 (5 bases). In germline, CDR1 is MNHEY, CDR2 SVGAGI. Trimming pared 6 bases from V and 2 bases from J, leaving 13 bases between. The CDR3 extends over 14 amino acids. CDR3 protein: CASSPQTANYGYTF. The CDR3 bases are TGTGCCAGCAGCCCCCAGACAGCGAACTATGGCTACACCTTC.

This clone appeared once. A much larger clonotype is one base distant, so this may be a read error. The chain is built from TRBV19 and TRBJ1-1; D unclear. The CDR3 consists of 13 residues. Germline CDR1 reads LNHDA; CDR2 reads SQIVND (reference sequence). Trimming took off 5 bases at V and 1 base at J, with 8 bases between the two ends. The CDR3 spells CASSVDKNTEAFF. CDR3 sequence (DNA): TGTGCCAGTAGTGTTGACAAGAACACTGAAGCTTTCTTT. Full variable domain (missing parts from reference TRBV19 and TRBJ1-1): DGGITQSPKYLFRKEGQNVTLSCEQNLNHDAMYWYRQDPGQGLRLIYYSQIVNDFQKGDIAEGYSVSREKKESFPLTVTSAQKNPTAFYLCASSVDKNTEAFFGQGTRLTVV.

The chain links TRBV15 to TRBJ1-4, with D hard to call. CDR1 and CDR2 from the germline V gene are LNHNV and YYDKDF (reference sequence). V gave up 4 bases and J gave up 2 bases, with 8 bases separating them. This CDR3 is built from 14 residues. CDR3 nucleotides: TGTGCCACCAGCACCTCGGGCACTAATGAAAAACTGTTTTTT. It is translated as CATSTSGTNEKLFF.

The CDR3 DNA reads as TGTGCCAGCAGTTACTCGAGCGGAAGGCCCCAAGAGACCCAGTACTTC. This gives the protein CASSYSSGRPQETQYF. The chain uses TRBV6-6 and TRBJ2-5, with TRBD2 as a possible D gene (5 bases). This CDR3 spans 16 amino acids. V was shortened by 0 bases and J by 1 base, with 12 bases between the two germline ends. Germline V gene lookup returns CDR1 MNHNY and CDR2 SVGAGI (reference sequence).

The rearrangement links TRBV10-1 to TRBJ2-3; 11 bases align to TRBD2. The CDR3 is made up of 15 amino acids. V was pared by 5 bases and J by 5 bases, with 6 bases of the junction left unmatched. CDR1 and CDR2 from the germline V gene are WNHNN and SYGVQD (reference sequence). CDR3 coding DNA: TGCGCCAGCAGTCCTAGCGGGGGGTCGAAAGATACGCAGTATTTT. Its translation: CASSPSGGSKDTQYF.

The CDR3 DNA reads TGTGCCAGCAGCCGTCGGGAGACCCAGTACTTC. Encoded protein: CASSRRETQYF. The gene calls are TRBV5-6 and TRBJ2-5; D unclear. The V and J ends lost 4 bases and 5 bases respectively, with 6 bases between them. The CDR3 is 11 amino acids. The germline CDR1 and CDR2 sequences are SGHDT and YYEEEE.

The chain links TRBV7-9 to TRBJ2-3; 12 positions match TRBD2. Germline lookup yields CDR1 SEHNR and CDR2 FQNEAQ (reference sequence). The CDR3 is 17 residues long. V trimming: 5 bases; J trimming: 0 bases; junction bases outside the gene matches: 6. CDR3 in amino acids: CASSLPGTSGSTDTQYF. The CDR3 coding sequence is TGTGCCAGCAGCCTCCCCGGGACTAGCGGGAGCACAGATACGCAGTATTTT.

V is TRBV6-5 and J is TRBJ2-7; a possible D gene is TRBD1 (6 bases). With 4 bases removed from V and 3 bases from J, the gap between germline ends came to 19 bases. CDR3 length: 16 amino acids. Germline V gives CDR1 MNHEY, CDR2 SVGAGI. The CDR3 region has the DNA TGTGCCAGCAGTTCACTGCAGACAGGAAACCTCTACGAGCAGTACTTC. Its protein product is CASSSLQTGNLYEQYF.

The rearrangement joins TRBV7-2 to TRBJ1-5; D is unresolved. V lost 1 base, J lost 7 bases, and 11 bases lay in between. The CDR3 sequence is 14 residues long. Germline V gene lookup returns CDR1 SGHTA and CDR2 FQGNSA. Here the CDR3 DNA reads TGTGCCAGCAGCTTAGGCCGGGCGGGACAGCCCCAGCATTTT. It encodes CASSLGRAGQPQHF. Full variable domain (outside the CDR3, taken from reference TRBV7-2 and TRBJ1-5): GAGVSQSPSNKVTEKGKDVELRCDPISGHTALYWYRQSLGQGLEFLIYFQGNSAPDKSGLPSDRFSAERTGGSVSTLTIQRTQQEDSAVYLCASSLGRAGQPQHFGDGTRLSIL.

The V call is TRBV29-1, the J call TRBJ2-3; perhaps TRBD2 as D (5 bases). Trimming pared 2 bases from V and 7 bases from J, leaving 13 bases between. CDR1 and CDR2 (germline): SQVTM, ANQGSEA. This CDR3 has 13 amino acids. CDR3 DNA: TGCAGCGTTGAACTCTCAAGAGGGTATACGCAGTATTTT. Residues: CSVELSRGYTQYF.

The chain uses TRBV2 and TRBJ1-6; D is unclear. This CDR3 contains 15 residues. V was shortened by 4 bases and J by 8 bases, with 15 bases between the two germline ends. CDR1 is SNHLY and CDR2 is FYNNEI in the germline V gene. This CDR3 is CASSGPAAGDSPLHF. Here the CDR3 DNA reads TGTGCCAGCAGTGGCCCAGCGGCGGGTGATTCACCCCTCCACTTT.

The V and J genes are TRBV7-2 and TRBJ1-4; the match to TRBD1 covers 7 bases. Germline-derived CDR1 and CDR2 are SGHTA and FQGNSA. The CDR3 is 15 residues long. The ends lost 5 bases at V and 7 bases at J; junction bases unmatched: 10. The CDR3 region is CASSIDREGSEKLFF. The CDR3 DNA reads as TGTGCCAGCAGCATCGACAGGGAGGGAAGTGAAAAACTGTTTTTT.

The rearrangement uses TRBV4-1 and TRBJ2-1; 7 bases fit TRBD2. V shed 3 bases and J 6 bases; nucleotides not matched to a gene: 5. The CDR3 loop spans 14 amino acids. Germline loops: CDR1 MGHRA, CDR2 YSYEKL. DNA for the CDR3: TGCGCCAGCAGCCATTGGACTAGAGGCAATGAGCAGTTCTTC. It translates to CASSHWTRGNEQFF.

The chain links TRBV7-8 to TRBJ2-2; D might be TRBD1 (6 bases). V lost 4 bases to trimming and J lost 0 bases, with 6 bases between them. This CDR3 has 14 residues. The germline V gene has CDR1 SGHVS and CDR2 FQNEAQ. The CDR3 protein is CASSWTANTGELFF. For the CDR3, the DNA is TGTGCCAGCAGCTGGACAGCGAACACCGGGGAGCTGTTTTTT.

This rearrangement joins TRBV4-1 to TRBJ1-4; no definite D call. Germline CDR1 and CDR2: MGHRA and YSYEKL. The CDR3 is 12 amino acids. Deletions cut 3 bases from V and 5 bases from J, with 4 bases between. The CDR3 protein is CASSQKNEKLFF. CDR3 in DNA: TGCGCCAGCAGCCAGAAAAATGAAAAACTGTTTTTT.

The chain combines TRBV29-1 with TRBJ1-2; 7 bases map to TRBD1. With V trimmed by 5 bases and J by 6 bases, 3 bases remained unmatched. CDR3 length equals 11 residues. The germline V gene encodes CDR1 SQVTM and CDR2 ANQGSEA. The CDR3 sequence is CSVMQGDGYTF. CDR3 nucleotides: TGCAGCGTTATGCAGGGGGATGGCTACACCTTC. Complete variable domain (other parts from reference TRBV29-1 and TRBJ1-2): SAVISQKPSRDICQRGTSLTIQCQVDSQVTMMFWYRQQPGQSLTLIATANQGSEATYESGFVIDKFPISRPNLTFSTLTVSNMSPEDSSIYLCSVMQGDGYTFGSGTRLTVV.

J is TRBJ2-7 and V is TRBV2; 7 nucleotides agree with TRBD1. There are 15 residues in the CDR3. The ends lost 7 bases at V and 2 bases at J; junction bases unmatched: 11. Per germline, CDR1 SNHLY and CDR2 FYNNEI. In DNA, the CDR3 is TGTGCCAGCAACCTAGTGACAGGGCCTCCCTACGAGCAGTACTTC. Protein sequence: CASNLVTGPPYEQYF.

The chain joins TRBV4-2 to TRBJ1-4; D perhaps matches TRBD1 (5 bases). CDR1 is LGHNA and CDR2 is YNFKEQ in the germline V gene. The CDR3 loop spans 18 amino acids. With 0 bases removed from V and 0 bases from J, the gap between germline ends came to 14 bases. The CDR3 spells CASSQDKAWGATNEKLFF. In DNA, the CDR3 is TGTGCCAGCAGCCAAGATAAGGCGTGGGGCGCAACTAATGAAAAACTGTTTTTT.

The chain uses TRBV28 and TRBJ2-3; unclear D gene. Trimming pared 0 bases from V and 12 bases from J, leaving 16 bases between. The CDR3 is made up of 14 amino acids. Germline CDR1 is MDHEN and CDR2 is SYDVKM. The CDR3 spells CASSLWRRPPHQYF. CDR3 coding DNA: TGTGCCAGCAGTTTATGGAGGCGACCACCACACCAGTATTTT.

The chain joins TRBV7-3 to TRBJ1-1; TRBD1 matches at 9 bases. This CDR3 contains 14 residues. The V segment lost 5 bases and the J segment 1 base; nucleotides outside the gene matches: 2. The germline CDR1 and CDR2 sequences are SGHTA and FQGTGA. The DNA for the CDR3 is TGTGCCAGCAGCAAGGGACAGGGGAACACTGAAGCTTTCTTT. Translated: CASSKGQGNTEAFF. Variable domain in full (rest from reference TRBV7-3 and TRBJ1-1): GAGVSQTPSNKVTEKGKYVELRCDPISGHTALYWYRQSLGQGPEFLIYFQGTGAADDSGLPNDRFFAVRPEGSVSTLKIQRTERGDSAVYLCASSKGQGNTEAFFGQGTRLTVV.

This sequence joins TRBV18 and TRBJ2-2, with 10 positions matching TRBD2. The V gene's germline CDR1 is KGHSH and CDR2 LQKENI. This CDR3 contains 16 residues. Trimming took 4 bases from V and 5 from J; bases not matched to a gene: 7. The CDR3 region has the DNA TGTGCCAGCTCACTAGCGGGAGGAGTTGTAACCGGGGAGCTGTTTTTT. It translates to CASSLAGGVVTGELFF.

V and J are TRBV6-1 and TRBJ2-2; 9 bases fit TRBD2. V dropped 1 base and J dropped 5; count of bases not matched to a gene: 2. CDR3 length equals 15 residues. Germline CDR1 and CDR2: MNHNS and SASEGT. The CDR3 DNA sequence: TGTGCCAGCAGTGAAGGTCTAGCGGGAACCGGGGAGCTGTTTTTT. Its translation is CASSEGLAGTGELFF.

The chain carries TRBV7-3 and TRBJ2-7; D is uncertain. V lost 5 bases, J lost 3 bases, and 32 bases lay in between. Germline V gene sequence: CDR1 SGHTA, CDR2 FQGTGA. The CDR3 spans 20 residues. This CDR3 reads CASSLRNSYYSCVWVYEQYF. The CDR3 nucleotides are TGTGCCAGCAGCCTTAGGAACAGCTATTATTCGTGTGTGTGGGTCTACGAGCAGTACTTC.

The chain carries TRBV19 and TRBJ1-5; no definite D call. Germline V lookup: CDR1 LNHDA, CDR2 SQIVND (reference sequence). This CDR3 has 14 amino acids. V was clipped by 6 bases and J by 0 bases, with 9 bases between them. This chain's CDR3 is CASSKAASNQPQHF. The CDR3 DNA reads TGTGCCAGTAGCAAGGCAGCTAGCAATCAGCCCCAGCATTTT.

This clone was detected once. The chain employs TRBV9 and TRBJ2-3, with D tentatively TRBD1 or TRBD2 (5 bases each). V was cut by 4 bases and J by 4 bases, with 13 bases left in between. Germline CDR1 SGDLS, CDR2 YYNGEE. This CDR3 region has 14 residues. This CDR3 is CASSTRDVADTQYF. DNA of the CDR3: TGTGCCAGCAGCACCCGGGACGTCGCAGATACGCAGTATTTT.

The chain employs TRBV2 and TRBJ2-1, with 7 bases identical to TRBD2. CDR1 is SNHLY, CDR2 FYNNEI, per germline. The CDR3 has 15 amino acids. V was clipped by 7 bases and J by 6 bases; unmatched bases: 12. The CDR3 here is CASIAGTTIGNEQFF. CDR3 in DNA: TGTGCCAGCATCGCCGGGACTACCATAGGCAATGAGCAGTTCTTC. Complete variable domain (other parts from reference TRBV2 and TRBJ2-1): EPEVTQTPSHQVTQMGQEVILRCVPISNHLYFYWYRQILGQKVEFLVSFYNNEISEKSEIFDDQFSVERPDGSNFTLKIRSTKLEDSAMYFCASIAGTTIGNEQFFGPGTRLTVL.

The chain employs TRBV7-9 and TRBJ2-3; the D call may be TRBD1 or TRBD2 (5 bases each). V was clipped by 5 bases and J by 10 bases, with 16 bases between them. Germline V gives CDR1 SEHNR, CDR2 FQNEAQ (reference sequence). The CDR3 loop spans 13 amino acids. DNA for the CDR3: TGTGCCAGCAGCCTCGGTTCAACGGGACCGCAGTATTTT. Translation: CASSLGSTGPQYF.

The V gene is TRBV29-1, the J gene TRBJ2-6, with 7 bases identical to TRBD1. V lost 4 bases to trimming and J lost 0 bases; unmatched junction nucleotides: 9. The CDR3 contains 17 residues. Per the germline V gene, CDR1 is SQVTM and CDR2 is ANQGSEA. The CDR3 region has the DNA TGCAGCGTTGGAGGGACAGACTTGAACTCTGGGGCCAACGTCCTGACTTTC. Translated: CSVGGTDLNSGANVLTF.

The J gene is TRBJ2-3, the V gene TRBV6-1; 8 bases map to TRBD2. This CDR3 is built from 15 residues. V was pared by 6 bases and J by 4 bases, with 9 bases of the junction left unmatched. The germline CDR1 and CDR2 sequences are MNHNS and SASEGT. The CDR3 protein is CASRGVGGAPDTQYF. The CDR3, as DNA: TGTGCCAGCAGGGGAGTCGGGGGGGCCCCAGATACGCAGTATTTT.

The chain joins TRBV2 to TRBJ2-7, with 8 bases identical to TRBD2. CDR1 and CDR2 from the germline V gene are SNHLY and FYNNEI. With 3 bases clipped from V and 5 bases from J, the junction kept 6 bases outside the gene matches. This CDR3 contains 14 residues. The CDR3 sequence: CASSDPRGGHEQYF. The CDR3 DNA reads TGTGCCAGCAGTGATCCCCGGGGGGGCCACGAGCAGTACTTC.

V usage is TRBV19 and J usage is TRBJ1-4; a weak D match, TRBD1 (5 bases). The germline V gene encodes CDR1 LNHDA and CDR2 SQIVND (reference sequence). The CDR3 sequence is 13 residues long. The germline V and J ends were trimmed by 7 bases and 7 bases, with 13 bases remaining between them. For the CDR3, the DNA is TGTGCCAGTACTTCCCAGGGTACTGAAAAACTGTTTTTT. The encoded protein is CASTSQGTEKLFF.